A selection of T cell receptor beta chains follows, all from one sample in a study of metastatic and nonmetastatic thyroid tumors. TCRdb re-clonotyped the PCR reads through MiXCR. The profile shows about 90,000 clones, 8% to 9.5% of them singletons. The material sequenced was blood. The receptor source for this set is a female donor with papillary thyroid cancer or a benign thyroid nodule (not recorded which). Some clones in this sample may be carry-over from other donors' samples. Each CDR3 is given with its conserved first and last residue. The D gene is left open where the match is weak. Size is stated for part of the rows, as once, few or many counts, or as a class when the clone is expanded.

- | TRBJ1-4 | TRBV30 | 13 | - | CAWSVAFNEKLFF | TGTGCCTGGAGTGTCGCCTTTAATGAAAAACTGTTTTTT
TRBD1 | TRBJ1-5 | TRBV6-1 | 16 | many | CASSELRDRGNQPQHF | TGTGCCAGCAGTGAACTAAGGGACAGGGGTAATCAGCCCCAGCATTTT
- | TRBJ2-7 | TRBV19 | 16 | many | CASSIVYSELTYEQYF | TGTGCCAGTAGTATCGTATATAGCGAACTTACCTACGAGCAGTACTTC
- | TRBJ1-1 | TRBV10-1 | 13 | many | CASSARAGTEAFF | TGCGCCAGCAGTGCGAGGGCCGGGACTGAAGCTTTCTTT
- | TRBJ2-3 | TRBV7-8 | 14 | - | CASSHQRYTDTQYF | TGTGCCAGCAGCCACCAGCGTTACACAGATACGCAGTATTTT
TRBD2 | TRBJ2-7 | TRBV6-1 | 15 | few | CASSGDLAGQHEQYF | TGTGCCAGCAGTGGGGACCTAGCGGGGCAGCACGAGCAGTACTTC
- | TRBJ2-7 | TRBV4-2 | 14 | many | CASRKTGSSYEQYF | TGTGCCAGCAGGAAGACAGGAAGCTCCTACGAGCAGTACTTC
TRBD2 | TRBJ2-7 | TRBV19 | 15 | many | CASSIGAGGPLEQYF | TGTGCCAGTAGTATAGGAGCGGGGGGGCCGTTGGAGCAGTACTTC
- | TRBJ2-5 | TRBV6-1 | 15 | - | CASSEQGSRVQTQYF | TGTGCCAGCAGTGAGCAAGGGTCCCGGGTACAGACCCAGTACTTC
- | TRBJ1-2 | TRBV18 | 15 | few | CASSGTGSSNYGYTF | TGTGCCAGCTCAGGCACAGGGTCCAGTAACTATGGCTACACCTTC
- | TRBJ2-5 | TRBV3-1 | 16 | - | CASSQRDILVSGTQYF | TGTGCCAGCAGTCAAAGAGATATACTAGTTAGTGGGACCCAGTACTTC
TRBD2 | TRBJ2-5 | TRBV7-8 | 17 | many | CASRQRLAGGAKETQYF | TGTGCCAGCAGACAACGACTAGCGGGGGGGGCGAAAGAGACCCAGTACTTC
- | TRBJ2-1 | TRBV28 | 14 | few | CASSYRTVNNEQFF | TGTGCCAGCAGTTACCGGACAGTAAACAATGAGCAGTTCTTC
- | TRBJ1-2 | TRBV5-4 | 15 | many | CASSSPTGSRYGYTF | TGTGCCAGCAGCTCCCCGACAGGTTCCCGCTATGGCTACACCTTC
- | TRBJ2-7 | TRBV27 | 13 | many | CASSLSGLYEQYF | TGTGCCAGCAGTTTATCCGGTCTTTACGAGCAGTACTTC
- | TRBJ2-7 | TRBV2 | 13 | many | CATSGGGDYEQYF | TGTGCCACCTCCGGAGGTGGGGACTACGAGCAGTACTTC
- | TRBJ1-6 | TRBV6-5 | 18 | medium-sized | CASSPLASGTGFNSPLHF | TGTGCCAGCAGCCCCTTAGCTTCAGGGACGGGGTTTAATTCACCCCTCCACTTT
- | TRBJ2-7 | TRBV2 | 10 | many | CASAWGEQYF | TGTGCCAGCGCGTGGGGCGAGCAGTACTTC
- | TRBJ1-5 | TRBV5-7 | 13 | many | CASSLYSNQPQHF | TGTGCCAGCAGCTTGTATAGCAATCAGCCCCAGCATTTT
- | TRBJ1-5 | TRBV5-6 | 14 | many | CASSRRGGAQPQHF | TGTGCCAGCAGCCGCCGTGGGGGGGCACAGCCCCAGCATTTT
- | TRBJ1-2 | TRBV30 | 17 | many | CAWSAYFRSSGRYGYTF | TGTGCCTGGAGTGCCTACTTTAGGTCGTCGGGACGCTATGGCTACACCTTC
- | TRBJ2-5 | TRBV10-3 | 12 | many | CAIRDYQETQYF | TGTGCCATCAGGGACTACCAAGAGACCCAGTACTTC
TRBD2 | TRBJ2-5 | TRBV27 | 18 | few | CASSLFRGTSGIGQTQYF | TGTGCCAGCAGTTTGTTTCGTGGCACTAGCGGGATAGGGCAGACCCAGTACTTC
TRBD1 | TRBJ2-7 | TRBV29-1 | 15 | few | CSVGERRTGAYEQYF | TGCAGCGTGGGGGAAAGAAGGACAGGGGCCTACGAGCAGTACTTC
- | TRBJ1-1 | TRBV7-3 | 13 | many | CASSWTTNTEAFF | TGTGCCAGCAGTTGGACAACGAACACTGAAGCTTTCTTT
TRBD2 | TRBJ2-1 | TRBV4-1 | 17 | many | CASSQDGVAGAYNEQFF | TGCGCCAGCAGCCAAGATGGGGTAGCGGGGGCCTACAATGAGCAGTTCTTC
- | TRBJ2-2 | TRBV29-1 | 11 | many | CSVPRAGELFF | TGCAGCGTTCCCCGCGCCGGGGAGCTGTTTTTT
- | TRBJ2-1 | TRBV6-2/TRBV6-3 | 16 | many | CASTLGGDMGIDEQFF | TGTGCCAGCACCCTAGGGGGGGACATGGGCATCGATGAGCAGTTCTTC
TRBD1 | TRBJ1-6 | TRBV7-9 | 16 | many | CASSLAGQGRNSPLHF | TGTGCCAGCAGCTTAGCGGGACAGGGCAGAAATTCACCCCTCCACTTT
TRBD1 | TRBJ1-4 | TRBV11-2 | 14 | many | CASSGQGSDEKLFF | TGTGCCAGCAGCGGACAGGGGTCTGATGAAAAACTGTTTTTT
- | TRBJ1-6 | TRBV3-1 | 16 | many | CASSQFEPRRDSPLHF | TGTGCCAGCAGCCAGTTTGAACCAAGGAGGGATTCACCCCTCCACTTT
- | TRBJ1-4 | TRBV20-1 | 11 | few | CSGRGAEKLFF | TGCAGTGGGAGGGGAGCTGAAAAACTGTTTTTT
- | TRBJ1-1 | TRBV10-3 | 13 | many | CAISEGGDTEAFF | TGTGCCATCAGTGAAGGCGGGGACACTGAAGCTTTCTTT
- | TRBJ1-1 | TRBV5-4 | 14 | many | CASSLERTYSEAFF | TGTGCCAGCAGCTTGGAACGGACCTACAGTGAAGCTTTCTTT
- | TRBJ1-1 | TRBV7-6 | 13 | many | CASSPNRVAEAFF | TGTGCCAGCAGCCCTAACAGGGTGGCTGAAGCTTTCTTT
- | TRBJ1-5 | TRBV12-3/TRBV12-4 | 14 | many | CASKLEGMNQPQHF | TGTGCCAGCAAATTGGAGGGGATGAATCAGCCCCAGCATTTT
TRBD1 | TRBJ2-1 | TRBV27 | 14 | few | CATWTGGVMNGQFF | TGTGCCACATGGACAGGGGGCGTTATGAATGGGCAGTTCTTC
TRBD1 | TRBJ2-1 | TRBV6-2/TRBV6-3 | 18 | few | CASSQHPVGQGAYNEQFF | TGTGCCAGCAGTCAGCACCCCGTTGGGCAGGGGGCTTACAATGAGCAGTTCTTC
- | TRBJ2-5 | TRBV12-3/TRBV12-4 | 14 | - | CASSTLRYQETQYF | TGTGCCAGCAGTACACTCCGCTACCAAGAGACCCAGTACTTC
- | TRBJ2-3 | TRBV5-6 | 15 | many | CASSFTGKGTDTQYF | TGTGCCAGCAGCTTTACCGGGAAAGGCACAGATACGCAGTATTTT
- | TRBJ1-1 | TRBV3-1 | 14 | many | CASSRAGQNTEAFF | TGTGCCAGCAGCCGGGCGGGGCAGAACACTGAAGCTTTCTTT
TRBD1 | TRBJ2-7 | TRBV30 | 15 | - | CAWSVLSGQGYEQYF | TGTGCCTGGAGTGTACTCTCGGGACAGGGGTACGAGCAGTACTTC
TRBD1 | TRBJ1-2 | TRBV10-2 | 14 | - | CASRETGANYGYTF | TGCGCCAGCAGAGAGACAGGGGCTAACTATGGCTACACCTTC
- | TRBJ2-1 | TRBV6-1 | 12 | many | CASSEIYNEQFF | TGTGCCAGCAGTGAGATATACAATGAGCAGTTCTTC
- | TRBJ2-1 | TRBV4-2 | 16 | many | CASSQVSSQGSSEQFF | TGTGCCAGCAGCCAAGTGTCGAGCCAGGGTAGTAGTGAGCAGTTCTTC
TRBD1 | TRBJ2-3 | TRBV6-2/TRBV6-3 | 15 | many | CASIRGRGIRDTQYF | TGTGCCAGCATTCGGGGCAGGGGGATTCGTGATACGCAGTATTTT
TRBD2 | TRBJ2-2 | TRBV6-4 | 14 | many | CASSDSGTSGELFF | TGTGCCAGCAGTGACTCCGGGACTAGCGGGGAGCTGTTTTTT
TRBD1 | TRBJ1-2 | TRBV6-1 | 16 | few | CASSSYGTDISYGYTF | TGTGCCAGCAGTAGTTATGGGACAGACATATCCTATGGCTACACCTTC
- | TRBJ1-6 | TRBV2 | 12 | few | CASSYTPRGVLF | TGTGCCAGCAGTTACACCCCCCGGGGGGTACTGTTT
- | TRBJ1-2 | TRBV10-3 | 14 | many | CAISDQEYGKGYTF | TGTGCCATCAGTGATCAGGAGTATGGGAAAGGCTACACCTTC
- | TRBJ1-6 | TRBV12-3/TRBV12-4 | 15 | many | CASTLGGGNNSPLHF | TGTGCCAGCACCTTGGGAGGGGGAAATAATTCACCCCTCCACTTT
- | TRBJ1-1 | TRBV6-2/TRBV6-3 | 13 | few | CASSIGWNTEAFF | TGTGCCAGCAGTATAGGATGGAACACTGAAGCTTTCTTT
- | TRBJ2-2 | TRBV5-1 | 16 | few | CASSLGQGGFAGELFF | TGCGCCAGCAGCTTGGGGCAGGGAGGTTTCGCCGGGGAGCTGTTTTTT
- | TRBJ2-6 | TRBV27 | 15 | many | CASTLAGTGANVLTF | TGTGCCAGCACCCTCGCAGGGACTGGGGCCAACGTCCTGACTTTC
- | TRBJ1-2 | TRBV30 | 13 | many | CAWSPTGIDGYTF | TGTGCCTGGAGTCCCACGGGAATCGATGGCTACACCTTC
TRBD1 | TRBJ1-1 | TRBV7-9 | 13 | many | CASSMTGIAEAFF | TGTGCCAGCAGCATGACAGGGATCGCTGAAGCTTTCTTT
- | TRBJ2-7 | TRBV3-1 | 11 | many | CASSRGGEQYF | TGTGCCAGCAGCCGAGGGGGAGAGCAGTACTTC
- | TRBJ1-5 | TRBV18 | 18 | many | CASHGGGTAYNSNQPQHF | TGTGCCAGCCACGGTGGGGGTACCGCTTACAATAGCAATCAGCCCCAGCATTTT
- | TRBJ2-3 | TRBV18 | 13 | many | CASSPNTLDTQYF | TGTGCCAGCTCACCTAACACTTTAGATACGCAGTATTTT
TRBD2 | TRBJ2-7 | TRBV5-6 | 15 | many | CASGSLSGGIDEQYF | TGTGCCAGCGGATCTCTCAGCGGGGGAATCGACGAGCAGTACTTC